This T cell receptor beta chain is drawn from a study of blood T cell repertoires in COVID-19. The assay was immunoSEQ multiplex PCR, and TCRdb's table has in-frame clones only and misses some. This table holds approximately 61,000 clones, 70% to 85% found once. Unmatched junction bases numbered 5, after V lost 3 bases and J lost 3 bases. The length of the CDR3 is 14 residues. From germline, CDR1 is SGHVS and CDR2 FQNEAQ. Sequencing was done on a sample of peripheral blood. This TCR derives from a woman in her 70s with acute or convalescent COVID-19. This sequence joins TRBV7-8 and TRBJ2-7, with TRBD1 matching 7 bases. This CDR3 is CASSFAGTDYEQYF. Here the CDR3 DNA reads TGTGCCAGCAGCTTCGCCGGGACAGACTACGAGCAGTACTTC.